The clone carrying this T cell receptor (beta chain) was seen a single time. The entry originates in a study of type 1 regulatory T cells. Looking at the study overall: T-allo10 is an in vitro-generated, Tr1-enriched CD4 T cell product specific for alloantigen.

TCRdb redid the calling of the reads with MiXCR, one entry per CDR3 protein. The table records approximately 97,000 distinct CDR3 sequences, around a third of them present only once. V was pared by 8 bases and J by 5 bases, with 16 bases of the junction left unmatched. Germline values: CDR1 SGHVS, CDR2 FQNEAQ. This CDR3 is built from 17 residues. What was sequenced was CD4+ T cells, either the whole sample or a sorted fraction (not recorded which). The TCR sequence derives from a human donor in good health. The genes are TRBV7-8 and TRBJ2-1; 9 bases fit TRBD2. CDR3 nucleotides: TGTGCCAGCCTGGGACAGACCGGGGCTAGCGGGAACAATGAGCAGTTCTTC. It specifies CASLGQTGASGNNEQFF. The complete variable domain, with remaining parts taken from reference TRBV7-8 and TRBJ2-1, reads GAGVSQSPRYKVAKRGQDVALRCDPISGHVSLFWYQQALGQGPEFLTYFQNEAQLDKSGLPSDRFFAERPEGSVSTLKIQRTQQEDSAVYLCASLGQTGASGNNEQFFGPGTRLTVL.